The rows below give T cell receptor beta chains drawn from one sample of a study of cytomegalovirus exposure and HLA in healthy donors. Here immunoSEQ multiplex PCR was the method, and the copy in TCRdb shows in-frame clones only, minus some. Seen here are some 110,000 clones, over 60% observed once, and the top ten hold more than 6.5%. The sequenced sample consisted of PBMCs. These receptors all come from a man aged 40-55 years in good health and CMV-seropositive. CDR3s include the opening cysteine and the closing phenylalanine or tryptophan.

j_gene	v_gene	CDR3aa
TRBJ2-7	TRBV18	CASSPVSTYSYEQYF
TRBJ2-3	TRBV29-1	CSVEPSGGPSTDTQYF
TRBJ2-3	TRBV10-1	CASSEKDRATDTQYF
TRBJ2-7	TRBV19	CASGGFYEQYF
TRBJ1-6	TRBV5-4	CASSSGGDRGNSPLHF
TRBJ2-2	TRBV7-9	CASSPPAGVTDTGELFF
TRBJ2-3	TRBV7-3	CASSLKRPGDTQYF
TRBJ2-7	TRBV4-2	CASSHIGGNNEQYF
TRBJ2-3	TRBV6-1	CASSVPGQGGPDTQYF
TRBJ1-6	TRBV9	CASSPRENSPLHF
TRBJ1-2	TRBV18	CASSPLQGAGGYTF
TRBJ1-2	TRBV28	CASRRIGGFYGYTF
TRBJ1-5	TRBV7-8	CASSSPSSGVNQPQHF
TRBJ2-7	TRBV6-5	CASRTGEISYEQYF
TRBJ2-7	TRBV7-2	CASSPRGKPTYEQYF
TRBJ1-2	TRBV4-2	CASSQPTGLGYTF
TRBJ2-7	TRBV11-3	CASSFRTGNYEQYF
TRBJ1-6	TRBV5-6	CASSFGDRGGSPLHF
TRBJ2-7	TRBV5-3	CARSLAWRHFYEQYF
TRBJ1-6	TRBV7-9	CASSLDTGIRNSPLHF
TRBJ2-3	TRBV7-2	CASSLALAGASDTQYF
TRBJ2-5	TRBV11-3	CASSLIEGQETQYF
TRBJ1-2	TRBV19	CASSTQGDYGYTF
TRBJ1-1	TRBV19	CASSISTGNTEAFF
TRBJ1-1	TRBV11-3	CASSAIGGKNTEAFF
NA	TRBV7-3	CASNKFAQDYTYEQYF
TRBJ2-1	TRBV25-1	CASSEPGTGSYNEQFF
TRBJ1-4	TRBV19	CASSVGWSNEKLFF
TRBJ1-6	TRBV28	CASSRRSAPLHF
NA	TRBV11-1	CASSFGTSVGEQYF
TRBJ1-4	TRBV4-2	CASSQEGQGNEKLFF
TRBJ2-3	TRBV7-2	CASSLLRNTQYF
TRBJ2-3	TRBV9	CASSLSGSGDTQYF
TRBJ1-2	TRBV11-2	CASSASREGYTF
TRBJ2-3	TRBV2	CASSHGTATDTQYF
TRBJ2-2	TRBV11-3	CASSPRDRKSNTGELFF
TRBJ2-1	TRBV4-1	CASSQVPGLAGGLPYNEQFF
TRBJ2-5	TRBV11-3	CASSSAFWDRGVGETQYF
TRBJ2-7	TRBV2	CASSEGPGPIYEQYF
TRBJ2-5	TRBV9	CASSTTSGGGGETQYF